This is a list of T cell receptor beta chains from one sample in a study of OX40 agonist ivuxolimab in advanced cancers. TCRdb's table, derived via immunoSEQ multiplex PCR, lists solely in-frame clones and lacks some. This sample has approximately 40,000 clones, with roughly 80% found just once. The sequencing used CD4+ or CD8+ T cells sorted from blood, collected in a trial of the OX40 agonist ivuxolimab. The receptors come from an adult with an advanced solid tumor such as melanoma, head and neck, liver or kidney cancer. Both conserved end residues are part of each CDR3. The order of the fields is D gene, clone size, V gene, J gene, CDR3 DNA, CDR3 protein. The D gene is left open where the match is weak. Size is stated for part of the rows, as once, few or many counts, or as a class when the clone is expanded.

NA	NA	TRBV9	TRBJ1-1	TGTGCCAGCAGCGTAGACCCTGCTGGGGGCACTGAAGCTTTCTTT	CASSVDPAGGTEAFF
TRBD1	NA	TRBV5-1	TRBJ1-1	TGCGCCAGCAGCCAGGGGGGCAGTGAAGCTTTCTTT	CASSQGGSEAFF
TRBD2	NA	TRBV9	TRBJ2-7	TGTGCCAGCAGTCCAGGGACTAGCGGGACCGAGCAGTACTTC	CASSPGTSGTEQYF
TRBD2	NA	TRBV10-3	TRBJ2-7	TGTGCCATCAGCCCGACTAGCGGCTCCTACGAGCAGTACTTC	CAISPTSGSYEQYF
TRBD2	NA	TRBV19	TRBJ2-3	TGTGCCAGTAGTAGCGGGAGGACAGATACGCAGTATTTT	CASSSGRTDTQYF
NA	NA	TRBV6-1	TRBJ2-7	TGTGCCAGCAGGCTGGGGTGGGACTACGAGCAGTACTTC	CASRLGWDYEQYF
NA	once	TRBV29-1	TRBJ2-1	TGCAGCGTCGCCGGGAACCTCAATGAGCAGTTCTTC	CSVAGNLNEQFF
NA	NA	TRBV11-2	TRBJ2-7	TGTGCCAGCAGCTTAGTCCAGGGGCCCCCCTACGAGCAGTACTTC	CASSLVQGPPYEQYF
NA	once	TRBV29-1	TRBJ2-1	TGCAGCGTTGAATCCTGGCGGTCAGCCTACAATGAGCAGTTCTTC	CSVESWRSAYNEQFF
TRBD2	NA	TRBV4-1	TRBJ2-2	TGCGCCAGCAGCCAAGATATGAGCGGGAGAGCCTTGATGAGGAACACCGGGGAGCTGTTTTTT	CASSQDMSGRALMRNTGELFF
TRBD2	NA	TRBV7-2	TRBJ2-3	TGTGCCAGCAGCTTCAGCGGGAGGCTAGATACGCAGTATTTT	CASSFSGRLDTQYF
NA	NA	TRBV5-4	TRBJ2-3	TGTGCCAGCAGCCCAGGGGGGGGGCGGACAGATACGCAGTATTTT	CASSPGGGRTDTQYF
TRBD1	few	TRBV9	TRBJ1-1	TGTGCCAGCAGCTTACCAGGACAGGGTAACACTGAAGCTTTCTTT	CASSLPGQGNTEAFF
NA	NA	TRBV19	TRBJ2-7	TGTGCCAGTAGAGACCCCGCGCGGACCTACGAGCAGTACTTC	CASRDPARTYEQYF
NA	few	TRBV2	TRBJ2-1	TGTGCCAGCAGTGAAGGACTACTAAATGAGCAGTTCTTC	CASSEGLLNEQFF
NA	NA	TRBV20-1	TRBJ1-1	TGCAGTGCTAGAGGGGTCACTGAAGCTTTCTTT	CSARGVTEAFF
NA	NA	TRBV7-6	TRBJ2-5	TGTGCCAGCAGCTTAGTCCCCAAAGAGACCCAGTACTTC	CASSLVPKETQYF
NA	NA	TRBV6-5	TRBJ2-1	TGTGCCAGCAGCCAACTAACCGGAGGCAGGGGGCAGTTCTTC	CASSQLTGGRGQFF
TRBD2	NA	TRBV18	TRBJ2-1	TGTGCCAGCTCAACGACTAGCGGTCCAGACAATGAGCAGTTCTTC	CASSTTSGPDNEQFF
NA	few	TRBV6-5	TRBJ1-2	TGTGCCAGCAGTTACGCGTCGGAGTATGGCTACACCTTC	CASSYASEYGYTF
TRBD1	NA	TRBV7-2	TRBJ1-5	TGTGCCAGCAGCGCGGACAGGGGTAATCAGCCCCAGCATTTT	CASSADRGNQPQHF
NA	NA	TRBV10-1	TRBJ1-6	TGCGCCAGTGGGGAGGACAAGGTCTCCTATAATTCACCCCTCCACTTT	CASGEDKVSYNSPLHF
NA	NA	TRBV4-3	TRBJ1-2	TGCGCCAGCAGCCAAGATGCGCAGGCCTCTGGCTACACCTTC	CASSQDAQASGYTF
TRBD1	few	TRBV14	TRBJ1-2	TGTGCCAGCAGCGTGTCCCGACAGGGGGATGGCTACACCTTC	CASSVSRQGDGYTF
TRBD2	once	TRBV4-3	TRBJ2-3	TGCGCCAGCAGCCAAGGAACTAGCGAGATTACGCAGTATTTT	CASSQGTSEITQYF
TRBD1	NA	TRBV5-1	TRBJ2-5	TGCGCCAGCAGCCGAGGGACAGGAAAAGAGACCCAGTACTTC	CASSRGTGKETQYF
NA	NA	TRBV27	TRBJ1-1	TGTGCCAGCAGTTTATCGGGGAGCCTTTCTGAAGCTTTCTTT	CASSLSGSLSEAFF
NA	NA	TRBV6-5	TRBJ2-3	TGTGCCAGCAGTTCCTTAGTGTATACGCAGTATTTT	CASSSLVYTQYF
NA	NA	TRBV11-3	TRBJ2-2	TGTGCCAGCAGCCTGACCATGTGGGACAAGGAGAACACCGGGGAGCTGTTTTTT	CASSLTMWDKENTGELFF
NA	NA	TRBV28	TRBJ2-4	TGTGCCAGCAGTTCCTCCGGGGCCAAAAACATCCAGTACTTC	CASSSSGAKNIQYF